Below, 32 T cell receptor beta chains from the same sample are listed, as sequenced in a study of OX40 agonist ivuxolimab in advanced cancers. Clones were read by immunoSEQ multiplex PCR, and TCRdb kept only the in-frame ones, dropping some. In the table there are 55,000 to 75,000 clones, about 89% of which are singletons. Sequenced here: CD4+ or CD8+ T cells sorted from blood, sampled in a trial of the OX40 agonist ivuxolimab. The receptor set was obtained from an adult with an advanced solid tumor such as melanoma, head and neck, liver or kidney cancer.

In the case of this clone: Relative to the germline gene, one junction end is altered; a read error may explain this. The gene calls are TRBV30 and TRBJ2-1; TRBD2 aligns across 9 bases. Germline V gene data show CDR1 as GTSNPN and CDR2 as SVGIG (reference sequence). The CDR3 has 14 residues. CDR3 sequence reads: CAWSSGGSYDEQFF. In nucleotides, the CDR3 is TGTGCCTGGAGTAGCGGGGGGTCCTACGATGAGCAGTTCTTC.

V and J are TRBV11-3 and TRBJ2-4; D ambiguous. The CDR3 consists of 12 residues. Germline CDR1 and CDR2: SGHNT and YENEEA. V shed 2 bases and J shed 8 bases, with 7 bases lying between them. In nucleotides, the CDR3 is TGTGCCAGCAGCTTAACGTTAGACATTCAGTACTTC. Its protein is CASSLTLDIQYF.

The chain couples TRBV5-1 to TRBJ1-6; D perhaps matches TRBD1 (6 bases). The CDR3 sequence is 13 residues long. Per the germline V gene, CDR1 is SGHRS and CDR2 is YFSETQ. Trimming removed 4 bases from V and 7 bases from J, with 9 bases in between. The CDR3 nucleotides are TGCGCCAGCAGCGAACAGGGAAATTCACCCCTCCACTTT. Its translation is CASSEQGNSPLHF. Combining the CDR3 with reference TRBV5-1 and TRBJ1-6 gives the whole variable domain KAGVTQTPRYLIKTRGQQVTLSCSPISGHRSVSWYQQTPGQGLQFLFEYFSETQRNKGNFPGRFSGRQFSNSRSEMNVSTLELGDSALYLCASSEQGNSPLHFGNGTRLTVT.

This clone was observed a few times. V and J are TRBV7-8 and TRBJ2-3; possible D gene TRBD2, 5 bases. The CDR3 consists of 16 residues. V was cut by 3 bases and J by 1 base, with 14 bases left in between. The V gene's germline CDR1 is SGHVS and CDR2 FQNEAQ. The CDR3 DNA is TGTGCCAGCAGCTTCTACACTAGTTCTGGCACAGATACGCAGTATTTT. Translated, it gives CASSFYTSSGTDTQYF.

The rearrangement links TRBV14 to TRBJ2-3, with D maybe TRBD2 (5 bases). V was pared by 1 base and J by 2 bases, with 19 bases between. The CDR3 consists of 18 residues. Germline-derived CDR1 and CDR2 are SGHDN and FVKESK. This chain's CDR3 is CASSQGRTHFWATDTQYF. As DNA, the CDR3 is TGTGCCAGCAGCCAAGGCCGGACTCACTTTTGGGCCACAGATACGCAGTATTTT.

This clone is a singleton in its sample. A junction boundary mismatches the germline segment, possibly from a read error. The chain recombines TRBV6-4 with TRBJ1-2, with 8 bases lining up with TRBD1. CDR1 MRHNA and CDR2 SNTAGT come from the germline V gene. CDR3 length equals 16 residues. CDR3 in amino acids: CASSDSKSKSQTGAPF. The CDR3 DNA follows: TGTGCCAGCAGTGACTCGAAGAGTAAGTCGCAGACAGGGGCTCCCTTC.

This clone has a handful of counts. This chain links TRBV11-2 with TRBJ2-1; TRBD2 aligns across 11 bases. Unmatched junction bases numbered 8, after V lost 0 bases and J lost 7 bases. The CDR3 has 17 amino acids. Germline V gene lookup returns CDR1 SGHAT and CDR2 FQNNGV. The CDR3: CASSLEGALAGANEQFF. In nucleotides, the CDR3 is TGTGCCAGCAGCTTAGAAGGGGCACTAGCGGGAGCAAATGAGCAGTTCTTC.

This clone was recorded only once. The chain combines TRBV30 with TRBJ1-6; no clear D. In germline, CDR1 is GTSNPN, CDR2 SVGIG (reference sequence). The CDR3 covers 13 residues. Trimming shortened V by 0 bases and J by 8 bases, and 8 bases separated the two germline ends. The chain's CDR3 is CAWSVLAYSPLHF. CDR3 nucleotide sequence: TGTGCCTGGAGTGTACTGGCCTATTCACCCCTCCACTTT.

This clone was counted a single time. This chain joins TRBV7-7 and TRBJ2-3; 7 nucleotides agree with TRBD2. The germline CDR1 and CDR2 sequences are SSHAT and FNYEAQ (reference sequence). J was trimmed by 6 bases and V by 2 bases; bases with no gene match: 5. The CDR3 spans 14 residues. CDR3 sequence reads: CASSLRGRGDTQYF. CDR3 coding DNA: TGTGCCAGCAGCTTACGCGGGAGAGGGGATACGCAGTATTTT. Full variable domain (rest looked up from reference TRBV7-7 and TRBJ2-3): GAGVSQSPRYKVTKRGQDVTLRCDPISSHATLYWYQQALGQGPEFLTYFNYEAQPDKSGLPSDRFSAERPEGSISTLTIQRTEQRDSAMYRCASSLRGRGDTQYFGPGTRLTVL.

The chain joins TRBV4-2 to TRBJ1-4; 10 nucleotides line up with TRBD1. Germline V gives CDR1 LGHNA, CDR2 YNFKEQ. Trimming at V came to 1 base and at J to 5 bases, leaving 7 bases not matched to a gene. The CDR3 length is 17 residues. CDR3 bases: TGTGCCAGCAGCCAAGTGAGTCCGGGACAGGGGAATGAAAAACTGTTTTTT. Residues: CASSQVSPGQGNEKLFF.

This CDR3 is CASSQPVGQGHAAIYGYTF. CDR3 nucleotide sequence: TGCGCCAGCAGTCAACCAGTAGGACAGGGACACGCCGCCATCTATGGCTACACCTTC. This chain links TRBV23-1 with TRBJ1-2; 8 bases are a match to TRBD1. TRBV23-1 qualifies as an ORF whose function is uncertain. This CDR3 has 19 residues. V lost 2 bases to trimming and J lost 4 bases; unmatched junction nucleotides: 18.

The rearrangement links TRBV10-1 to TRBJ1-1; D is undetermined. The CDR3 totals 12 residues. Trimming took 5 bases from V and 8 from J, leaving 12 bases between them. Germline assignment: CDR1 WNHNN and CDR2 SYGVQD (reference sequence). CDR3 in amino acids: CASSLDGREAFF. Here the CDR3 DNA reads TGCGCCAGCAGTCTAGACGGGAGGGAAGCTTTCTTT.

The rearrangement links TRBV19 to TRBJ1-5; D remains ambiguous. The CDR3 contains 17 residues. V dropped 0 bases and J dropped 7 bases, with 19 bases sitting between them. In germline, CDR1 is LNHDA, CDR2 SQIVND (reference sequence). The CDR3 here is CASSIEGREWSSQPQHF. CDR3 in DNA: TGTGCCAGTAGTATAGAGGGGAGGGAATGGAGCAGCCAGCCCCAGCATTTT.

The J gene is TRBJ2-7, the V gene TRBV7-2; D possibly uses TRBD1 or TRBD2 (6 bases each). V lost 1 base to trimming and J lost 3 bases, with 16 bases between them. Germline loops: CDR1 SGHTA, CDR2 FQGNSA. This CDR3 region has 16 residues. In DNA, the CDR3 is TGTGCCAGCAGCTTAGTTGGTACGGGGGCCCTCTACGAGCAGTACTTC. This encodes CASSLVGTGALYEQYF.

This clone was seen once. The V and J genes are TRBV2 and TRBJ2-1, with 11 bases lining up with TRBD2. J lost 0 bases, V lost 8 bases, and 3 bases had no gene match. CDR3 length: 15 amino acids. The germline V gene encodes CDR1 SNHLY and CDR2 FYNNEI. The CDR3 spells CASRTSGRSYNEQFF. DNA of the CDR3: TGTGCCAGCCGGACTAGCGGGCGCTCCTACAATGAGCAGTTCTTC.

The chain combines TRBV5-1 with TRBJ1-1; perhaps TRBD1 as D (6 bases). Germline CDR1 reads SGHRS; CDR2 reads YFSETQ. The CDR3 covers 13 residues. V was trimmed by 4 bases and J by 4 bases, leaving 11 bases between them. DNA of the CDR3: TGCGCCAGCAGCCTGGACAGAGCCACTGAAGCTTTCTTT. It yields the protein CASSLDRATEAFF.

V and J are TRBV18 and TRBJ1-1; D remains unclear. Germline V gives CDR1 KGHSH, CDR2 LQKENI. V dropped 0 bases and J dropped 9 bases, with 8 bases sitting between them. The length of the CDR3 is 12 residues. The CDR3 spells CASSPPTSKAFF. In DNA, the CDR3 is TGTGCCAGCTCACCACCGACGTCCAAAGCTTTCTTT.

V is TRBV7-2 and J is TRBJ1-2, with no clear D. V lost 10 bases and J 5 bases, leaving 23 bases between the germline ends. The CDR3 runs 15 residues. The germline CDR1 and CDR2 sequences are SGHTA and FQGNSA. The CDR3 region has the DNA TGTGCCACCTCGACTTCCACCGGGAGTGTTTATGGCTACACCTTC. As protein: CATSTSTGSVYGYTF.

The J gene is TRBJ1-3, the V gene TRBV19, with D perhaps TRBD1 (5 bases). Per the germline V gene, CDR1 is LNHDA and CDR2 is SQIVND (reference sequence). Between the trimmed V and J ends, which lost 7 bases and 0 bases, there was a span of 10 bases. The CDR3 is made up of 14 amino acids. The CDR3 loop is CASTRANSGNTIYF. Written as DNA, the CDR3 is TGTGCCAGTACCAGGGCTAACTCTGGAAACACCATATATTTT.

The sample holds one count of this clone. V and J are TRBV29-1 and TRBJ1-2, with TRBD1 matching over 7 bases. V lost 7 bases, J lost 1 base, and 6 bases stayed unmatched. The CDR3 covers 13 residues. Germline CDR1 is SQVTM and CDR2 is ANQGSEA. The CDR3 reads CSGGTAGNYGYTF. CDR3 coding DNA: TGCAGCGGGGGGACAGCTGGTAACTATGGCTACACCTTC.

The genes are TRBV14 and TRBJ1-2; D gene unclear. The CDR3 has 14 residues. Trimming removed 0 bases at V and 7 bases at J, with 12 bases between. The germline V gene has CDR1 SGHDN and CDR2 FVKESK. The CDR3 coding sequence is TGTGCCAGCAGCCAAGACGCCGGGGTTGGTGGCTACACCTTC. Its protein product is CASSQDAGVGGYTF.

The chain uses TRBV4-1 and TRBJ2-1, with TRBD1 as a possible D gene (6 bases). Per the germline V gene, CDR1 is MGHRA and CDR2 is YSYEKL. Trimming stripped 0 bases from V and 7 bases from J, with 13 bases between. This CDR3 region has 15 residues. The CDR3 sequence: CASSQETRGSNEQFF. For the CDR3, the DNA is TGCGCCAGCAGCCAAGAAACTAGGGGGAGTAATGAGCAGTTCTTC.

V usage is TRBV10-3 and J usage is TRBJ2-1; D is unclear. Trimming left V 6 bases short and J 4 bases short, with 10 bases between. The length of the CDR3 is 13 residues. Germline CDR1 ENHRY, CDR2 SYGVKD. The CDR3 region has the DNA TGTGCCATCAGCCGTGGGGAATACAATGAGCAGTTCTTC. As protein: CAISRGEYNEQFF.

The rearrangement uses TRBV7-2 and TRBJ2-2, with 9 bases that match TRBD2. From germline, CDR1 is SGHTA and CDR2 FQGNSA. V was pared by 5 bases and J by 5 bases, with 9 bases of the junction left unmatched. This CDR3 is 16 amino acids long. Here the CDR3 DNA reads TGTGCCAGCAGCCCCGGGGCGGGAGGGCCGACCGGGGAGCTGTTTTTT. It specifies CASSPGAGGPTGELFF.

The J gene is TRBJ1-1, the V gene TRBV27; D might be TRBD1 (5 bases). The CDR3 length is 12 residues. CDR1 and CDR2 from the germline V gene are MNHEY and SMNVEV (reference sequence). The V end lost 5 bases, the J end lost 7 bases, and 11 bases lay between the germline ends. The CDR3 coding sequence is TGTGCCAGCAGTACCGGGACCGGTGAAGCTTTCTTT. Translation: CASSTGTGEAFF.

This clone was observed once. The chain has TRBV5-6 and TRBJ1-1; no clear D gene. Trimming removed 2 bases from V and 7 bases from J, with 12 bases in between. Germline CDR1 is SGHDT and CDR2 is YYEEEE. This CDR3 has 13 residues. CDR3 nucleotide sequence: TGTGCCAGCAGCTTTGGCCGGGATCGTGAAGCTTTCTTT. Residues: CASSFGRDREAFF.

The J gene is TRBJ1-4, the V gene TRBV19, with D possibly being TRBD1 (6 bases). Trimming removed 11 bases at V and 9 bases at J, with 19 bases between. There are 13 residues in the CDR3. In germline, CDR1 is LNHDA, CDR2 SQIVND (reference sequence). The CDR3, as DNA: TGTGCCGGGTCCCGGGACATAGGCCAAAAACTGTTTTTT. It yields the protein CAGSRDIGQKLFF.

The V and J genes are TRBV7-2 and TRBJ2-1; 7 nucleotides line up with TRBD2. Germline loops: CDR1 SGHTA, CDR2 FQGNSA. J gave up 4 bases and V 1 base, and 4 bases lay outside the gene matches. The CDR3 contains 15 residues. The CDR3 loop is CASSLESSGYNEQFF. DNA of the CDR3: TGTGCCAGCAGCTTAGAGTCTAGCGGTTACAATGAGCAGTTCTTC.

This clone is a singleton in its sample. V and J are TRBV23-1 and TRBJ2-4; D assignment may be TRBD1 or TRBD2 (5 bases each). TRBV23-1 is annotated as an ORF whose role is uncertain. Deletions cut 4 bases from V and 5 bases from J, with 9 bases between. This CDR3 spans 13 amino acids. The DNA for the CDR3 is TGCGCCAGCAGTCGGGTGGGGGAAAACATTCAGTACTTC. It specifies CASSRVGENIQYF.

This sequence joins TRBV7-2 and TRBJ2-6; a weak D match, TRBD2 (5 bases). V lost 1 base, J lost 0 bases, and 10 bases lay in between. This CDR3 is built from 17 residues. Germline assignment: CDR1 SGHTA and CDR2 FQGNSA. The CDR3 protein is CASSLVGSVSGANVLTF. CDR3 DNA sequence: TGTGCCAGCAGCTTAGTTGGGAGTGTCTCTGGGGCCAACGTCCTGACTTTC.

The chain joins TRBV7-9 to TRBJ2-6; D ambiguous. Per germline, CDR1 SEHNR and CDR2 FQNEAQ (reference sequence). This CDR3 comprises 17 residues. Trimming left V 1 base short and J 0 bases short, with 10 bases between. The CDR3 region is CASSLVGGVSGANVLTF. The CDR3 nucleotides read TGTGCCAGCAGCTTAGTTGGTGGGGTCTCTGGGGCCAACGTCCTGACTTTC.

This clone appeared a few times. This chain joins TRBV28 and TRBJ1-6, with 7 bases matching TRBD1. The CDR3 is 17 residues long. Germline-derived CDR1 and CDR2 are MDHEN and SYDVKM. The junction had 14 bases not matched to a gene; V was cut back by 2 bases and J by 10 bases. The CDR3 sequence: CASSLLLGAQGGSPLHF. The CDR3, as DNA: TGTGCCAGCAGTTTACTTCTAGGGGCGCAGGGGGGATCACCCCTCCACTTT.